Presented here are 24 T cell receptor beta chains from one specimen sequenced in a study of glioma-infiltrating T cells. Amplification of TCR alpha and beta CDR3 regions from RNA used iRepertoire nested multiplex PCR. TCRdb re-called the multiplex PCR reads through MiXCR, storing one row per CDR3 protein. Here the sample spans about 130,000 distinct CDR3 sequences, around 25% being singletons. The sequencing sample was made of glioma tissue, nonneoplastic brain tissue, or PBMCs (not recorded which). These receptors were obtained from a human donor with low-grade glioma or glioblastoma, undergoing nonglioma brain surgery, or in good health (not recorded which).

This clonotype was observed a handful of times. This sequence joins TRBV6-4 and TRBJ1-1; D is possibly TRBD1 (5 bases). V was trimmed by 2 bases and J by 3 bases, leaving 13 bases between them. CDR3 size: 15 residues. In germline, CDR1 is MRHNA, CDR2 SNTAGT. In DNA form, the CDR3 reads TGTGCCAGCAGTGACGCGGACGGGGCGGACACTGAAGCTTTCTTT. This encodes CASSDADGADTEAFF.

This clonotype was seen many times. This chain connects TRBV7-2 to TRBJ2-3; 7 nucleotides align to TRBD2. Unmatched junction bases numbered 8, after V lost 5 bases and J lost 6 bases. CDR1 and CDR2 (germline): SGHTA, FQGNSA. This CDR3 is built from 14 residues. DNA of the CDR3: TGTGCCAGCAGCCCCTGGATAGCGGGTGATACGCAGTATTTT. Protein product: CASSPWIAGDTQYF. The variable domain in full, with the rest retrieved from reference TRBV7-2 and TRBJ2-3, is GAGVSQSPSNKVTEKGKDVELRCDPISGHTALYWYRQSLGQGLEFLIYFQGNSAPDKSGLPSDRFSAERTGGSVSTLTIQRTQQEDSAVYLCASSPWIAGDTQYFGPGTRLTVL.

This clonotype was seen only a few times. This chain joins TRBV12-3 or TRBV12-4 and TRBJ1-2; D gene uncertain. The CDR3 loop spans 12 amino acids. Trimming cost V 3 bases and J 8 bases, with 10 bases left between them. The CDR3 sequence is CASSFSESGYTF. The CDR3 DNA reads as TGTGCCAGCAGTTTTTCAGAATCGGGCTACACCTTC.

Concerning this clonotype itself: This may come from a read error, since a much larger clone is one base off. The CDR3 is CSARHRVQETQYF. The CDR3 DNA reads TGCAGTGCTAGGCACAGGGTGCAAGAGACCCAGTACTTC. This chain links TRBV20-1 with TRBJ2-5; tentatively, D is TRBD1 (6 bases). Germline CDR1 DFQATT, CDR2 SNEGSKA (reference sequence). V was clipped by 3 bases and J by 2 bases, with 10 bases between them. The CDR3 sequence is 13 residues long.

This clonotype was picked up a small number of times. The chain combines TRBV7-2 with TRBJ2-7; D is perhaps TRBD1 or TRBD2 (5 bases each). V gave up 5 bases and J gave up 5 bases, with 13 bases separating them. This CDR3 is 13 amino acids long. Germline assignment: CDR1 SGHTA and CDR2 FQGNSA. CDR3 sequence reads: CASSRDLLDEQYV. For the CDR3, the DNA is TGTGCCAGCAGCCGGGACCTACTGGACGAGCAGTACGTC.

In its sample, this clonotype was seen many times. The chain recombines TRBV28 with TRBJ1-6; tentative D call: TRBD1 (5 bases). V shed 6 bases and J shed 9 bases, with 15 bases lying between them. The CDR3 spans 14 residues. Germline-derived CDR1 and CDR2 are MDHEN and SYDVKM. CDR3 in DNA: TGTGCCAGCAGCTCTGCAGGGAGTCCTTCACCCCTCCACTTT. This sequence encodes CASSSAGSPSPLHF.

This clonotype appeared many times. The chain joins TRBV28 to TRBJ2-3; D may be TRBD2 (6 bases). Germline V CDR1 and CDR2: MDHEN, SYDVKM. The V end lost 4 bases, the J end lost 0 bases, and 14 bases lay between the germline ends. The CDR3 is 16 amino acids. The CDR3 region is CASSSRWGVSTDTQYF. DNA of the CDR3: TGTGCCAGCAGTTCTCGTTGGGGGGTTAGCACAGATACGCAGTATTTT.

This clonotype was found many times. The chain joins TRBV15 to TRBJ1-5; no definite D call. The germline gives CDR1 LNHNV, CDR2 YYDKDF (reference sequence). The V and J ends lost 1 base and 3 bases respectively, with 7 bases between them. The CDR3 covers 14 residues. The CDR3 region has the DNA TGTGCCACCAGCAGAGGGAGAGACAATCAGCCCCAGCATTTT. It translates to CATSRGRDNQPQHF.

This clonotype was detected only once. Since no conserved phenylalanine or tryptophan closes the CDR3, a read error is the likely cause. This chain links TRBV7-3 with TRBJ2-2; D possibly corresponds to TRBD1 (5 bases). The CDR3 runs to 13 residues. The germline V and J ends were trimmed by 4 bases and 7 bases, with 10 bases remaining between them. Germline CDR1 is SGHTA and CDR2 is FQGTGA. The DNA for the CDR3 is TGTGCCAGCAGCTCTCAGGGTGGCGGGGAGCTGTTTTCT. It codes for CASSSQGGGELFS.

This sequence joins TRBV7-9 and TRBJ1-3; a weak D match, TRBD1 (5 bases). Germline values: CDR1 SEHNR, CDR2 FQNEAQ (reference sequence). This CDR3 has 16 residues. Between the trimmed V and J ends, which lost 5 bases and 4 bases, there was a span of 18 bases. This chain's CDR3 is CASSPGNRPKGNTIYF. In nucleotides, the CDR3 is TGTGCCAGCAGCCCCGGGAACAGGCCGAAGGGAAACACCATATATTTT.

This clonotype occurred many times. In DNA, the CDR3 is TGTGCCAGCAGTCACCTTGTAGGGGTCGGCAATCAGCCCCAGCATTTT. This encodes CASSHLVGVGNQPQHF. J is TRBJ1-5 and V is TRBV27; a possible D gene is TRBD1 (5 bases). The CDR3 has 16 residues. Germline CDR1 is MNHEY and CDR2 is SMNVEV (reference sequence). With 5 bases removed from V and 2 bases from J, the gap between germline ends came to 16 bases.

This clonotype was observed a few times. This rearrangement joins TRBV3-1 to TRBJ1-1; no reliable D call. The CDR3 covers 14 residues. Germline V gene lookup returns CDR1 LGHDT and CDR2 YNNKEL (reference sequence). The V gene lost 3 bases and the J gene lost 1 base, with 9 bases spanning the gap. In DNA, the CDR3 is TGTGCCAGCAGCCATAGGAGCGGGAACACTGAAGCTTTCTTT. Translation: CASSHRSGNTEAFF.

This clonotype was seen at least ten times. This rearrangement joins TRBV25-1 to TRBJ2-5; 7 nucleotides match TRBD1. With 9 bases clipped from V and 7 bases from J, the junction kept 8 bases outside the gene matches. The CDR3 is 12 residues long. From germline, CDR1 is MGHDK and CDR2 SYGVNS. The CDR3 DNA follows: TGTGCCAGGAGACAGGGATACCTGACCCAGTACTTC. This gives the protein CARRQGYLTQYF.

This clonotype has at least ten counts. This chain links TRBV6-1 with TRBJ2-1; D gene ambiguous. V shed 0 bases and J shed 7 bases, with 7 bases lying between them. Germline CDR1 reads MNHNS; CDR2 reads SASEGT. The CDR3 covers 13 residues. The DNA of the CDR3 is TGTGCCAGCAGTGAAGCGCAAGGAAATGAGCAGTTCTTC. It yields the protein CASSEAQGNEQFF.

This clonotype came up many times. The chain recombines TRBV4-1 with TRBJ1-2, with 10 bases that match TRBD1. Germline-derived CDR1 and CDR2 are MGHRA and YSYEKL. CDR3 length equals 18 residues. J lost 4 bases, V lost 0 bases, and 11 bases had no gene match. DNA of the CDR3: TGCGCCAGCAGCCAAGATCTGTTGACGGGACAGGGGCGCTATGGCTACACCTTC. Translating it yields CASSQDLLTGQGRYGYTF.

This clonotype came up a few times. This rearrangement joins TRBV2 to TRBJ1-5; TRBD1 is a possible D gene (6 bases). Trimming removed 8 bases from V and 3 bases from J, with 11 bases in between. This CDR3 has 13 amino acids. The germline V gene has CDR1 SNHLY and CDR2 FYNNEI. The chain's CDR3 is CASSDSYNQPQHF. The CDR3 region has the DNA TGTGCCAGCTCGGACAGCTACAATCAGCCCCAGCATTTT.

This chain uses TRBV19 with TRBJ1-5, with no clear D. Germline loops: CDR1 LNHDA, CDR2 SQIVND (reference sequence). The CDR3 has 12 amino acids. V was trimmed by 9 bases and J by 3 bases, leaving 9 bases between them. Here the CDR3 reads CASHQNNQPQHF. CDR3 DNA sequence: TGTGCCAGCCACCAGAACAATCAGCCCCAGCATTTT.

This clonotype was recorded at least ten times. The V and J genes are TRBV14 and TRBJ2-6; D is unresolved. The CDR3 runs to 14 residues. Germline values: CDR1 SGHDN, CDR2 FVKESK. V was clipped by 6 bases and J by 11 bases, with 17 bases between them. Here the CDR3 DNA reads TGTGCCAGCAGAGGTCTGGACCCCTCCGACGTCCTGACTTTC. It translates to CASRGLDPSDVLTF. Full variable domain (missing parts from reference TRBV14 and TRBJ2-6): EAGVTQFPSHSVIEKGQTVTLRCDPISGHDNLYWYRRVMGKEIKFLLHFVKESKQDESGMPNNRFLAERTGGTYSTLKVQPAELEDSGVYFCASRGLDPSDVLTFGAGSRLTVL.

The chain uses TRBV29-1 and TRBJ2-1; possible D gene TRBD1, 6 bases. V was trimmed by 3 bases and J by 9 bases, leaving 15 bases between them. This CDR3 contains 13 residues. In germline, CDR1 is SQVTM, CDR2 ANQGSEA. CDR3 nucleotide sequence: TGCAGCGTTGATGATCTACTAGGGGGTGAGCAGTTCTTC. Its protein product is CSVDDLLGGEQFF.

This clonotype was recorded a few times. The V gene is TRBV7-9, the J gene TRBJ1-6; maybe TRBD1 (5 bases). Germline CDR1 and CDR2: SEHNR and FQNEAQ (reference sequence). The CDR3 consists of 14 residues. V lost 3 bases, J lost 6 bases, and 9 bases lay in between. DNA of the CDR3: TGTGCCAGCAGCTTGGGGCAGGTTAATTCACCCCTCCACTTT. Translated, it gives CASSLGQVNSPLHF.

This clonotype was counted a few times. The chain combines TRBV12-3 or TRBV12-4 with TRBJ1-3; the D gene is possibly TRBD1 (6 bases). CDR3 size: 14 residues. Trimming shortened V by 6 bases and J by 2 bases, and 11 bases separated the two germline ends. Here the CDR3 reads CASRLTGPGNTIYF. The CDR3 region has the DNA TGTGCCAGCAGGCTGACAGGTCCTGGAAACACCATATATTTT.

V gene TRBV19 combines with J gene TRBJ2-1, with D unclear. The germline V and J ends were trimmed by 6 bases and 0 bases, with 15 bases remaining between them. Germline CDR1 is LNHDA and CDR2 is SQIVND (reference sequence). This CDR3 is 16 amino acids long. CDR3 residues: CASSRQMSSSYNEQFF. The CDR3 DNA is TGTGCCAGTAGCCGCCAGATGTCTAGCTCCTACAATGAGCAGTTCTTC.

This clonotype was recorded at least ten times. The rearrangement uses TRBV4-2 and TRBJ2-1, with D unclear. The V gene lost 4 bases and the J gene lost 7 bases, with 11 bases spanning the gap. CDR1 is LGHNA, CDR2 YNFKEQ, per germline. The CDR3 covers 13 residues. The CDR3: CASSPGRQNEQFF. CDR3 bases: TGTGCCAGCAGCCCCGGACGCCAGAATGAGCAGTTCTTC.

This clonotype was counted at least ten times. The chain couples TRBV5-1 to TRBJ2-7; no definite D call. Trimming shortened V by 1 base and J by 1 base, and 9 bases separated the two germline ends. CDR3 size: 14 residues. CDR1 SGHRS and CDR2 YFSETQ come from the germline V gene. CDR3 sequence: CASSLFPGSYEQYV. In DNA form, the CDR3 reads TGCGCCAGCAGCTTGTTCCCGGGTTCCTACGAGCAGTACGTC.